This T cell receptor beta chain was captured by sequencing in a study of vaccination and CD4 T cells after COVID-19. Study as a whole: Post-vaccine sampling followed dose two by a median 72 days (range 14 to 241). Overlapping SARS-CoV-2, HCoV-NL63, HCoV-OC43 and HCoV-229E spike peptides were used to stimulate cells.

The Oncomine TCR Beta short-read assay sequenced DNA from cultured CD4+ T cells. Investigators isolated genomic DNA from cultured CD4+ T cells. TCRdb reanalysed the PCR reads using MiXCR and keeps one entry per CDR3 protein. The sample includes 15,000 to 20,000 distinct CDR3 sequences, around 45% seen only once; the top ten take roughly 6.1%. As to treatment: roughly 11-day PBMC culture with coronavirus spike peptide pools or control peptides (ViraFEST assay). Positive PCR results dated from March to December 2020, before the US Alpha, Beta and Delta variants. This clonotype has a handful of counts. Antigen: not known. The CDR3 extends over 12 amino acids.

The sequence came from a human donor who had recovered from COVID-19. The specimen was CD4+ T cells from blood, cultured in vitro, collected before SARS-CoV-2 vaccination. The J gene is TRBJ2-2, the V gene TRBV21-1; the table's TRBD1 call for D was not verified on the DNA. TRBV21-1 is assigned pseudogene status. The CDR3 DNA is TGTAGGGGATCCGGCGGGACCGGGGAGCTGTTTTTT. It translates to CRGSGGTGELFF.